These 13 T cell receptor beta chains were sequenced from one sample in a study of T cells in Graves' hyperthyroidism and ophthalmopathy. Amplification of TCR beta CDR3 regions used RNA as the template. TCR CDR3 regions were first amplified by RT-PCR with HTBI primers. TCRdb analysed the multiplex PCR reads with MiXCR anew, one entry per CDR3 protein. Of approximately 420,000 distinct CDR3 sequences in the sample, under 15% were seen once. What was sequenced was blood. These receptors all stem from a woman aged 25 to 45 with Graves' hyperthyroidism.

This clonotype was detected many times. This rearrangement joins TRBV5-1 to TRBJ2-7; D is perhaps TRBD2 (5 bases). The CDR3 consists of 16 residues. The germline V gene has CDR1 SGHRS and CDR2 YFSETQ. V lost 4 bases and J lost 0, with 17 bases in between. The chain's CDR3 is CASSLGAVGNSYEQYF. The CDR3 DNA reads TGCGCCAGCAGCCTGGGAGCGGTGGGCAACTCCTACGAGCAGTACTTC. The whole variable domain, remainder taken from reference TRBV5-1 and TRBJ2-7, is KAGVTQTPRYLIKTRGQQVTLSCSPISGHRSVSWYQQTPGQGLQFLFEYFSETQRNKGNFPGRFSGRQFSNSRSEMNVSTLELGDSALYLCASSLGAVGNSYEQYFGPGTRLTVT.

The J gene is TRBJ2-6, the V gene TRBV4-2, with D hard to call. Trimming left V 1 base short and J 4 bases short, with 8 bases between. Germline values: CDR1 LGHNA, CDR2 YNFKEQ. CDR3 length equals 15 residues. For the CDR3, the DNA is TGTGCCAGCAGCCAAGGACTTGCAGGGGCCAACGTCCTGACTTTC. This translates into CASSQGLAGANVLTF.

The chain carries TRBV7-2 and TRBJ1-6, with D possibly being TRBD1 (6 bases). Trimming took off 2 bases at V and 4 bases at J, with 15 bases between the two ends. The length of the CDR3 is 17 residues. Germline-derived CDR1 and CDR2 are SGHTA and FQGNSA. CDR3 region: CASSLPGQPTYNSPLHF. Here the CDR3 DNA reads TGTGCCAGCAGCTTACCAGGACAGCCAACTTATAATTCACCCCTCCACTTT. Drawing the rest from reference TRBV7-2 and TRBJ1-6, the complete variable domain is GAGVSQSPSNKVTEKGKDVELRCDPISGHTALYWYRQSLGQGLEFLIYFQGNSAPDKSGLPSDRFSAERTGGSVSTLTIQRTQQEDSAVYLCASSLPGQPTYNSPLHFGNGTRLTVT.

The CDR3 sequence is CASSPVRSRVETGELFF. CDR3 DNA: TGTGCCAGCTCACCAGTTCGGAGCAGGGTGGAGACCGGGGAGCTGTTTTTT. The genes are TRBV18 and TRBJ2-2; D perhaps matches TRBD1 (5 bases). Germline CDR1 is KGHSH and CDR2 is LQKENI. Deletions cut 2 bases from V and 5 bases from J, with 18 bases between. This CDR3 is 17 amino acids long.

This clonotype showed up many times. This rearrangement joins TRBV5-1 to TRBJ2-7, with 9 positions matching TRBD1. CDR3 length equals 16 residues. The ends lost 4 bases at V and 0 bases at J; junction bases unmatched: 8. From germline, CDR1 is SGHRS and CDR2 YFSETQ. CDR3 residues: CASSQQQGAFSYEQYF. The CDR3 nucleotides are TGCGCCAGCAGCCAGCAACAGGGGGCCTTCTCCTACGAGCAGTACTTC.

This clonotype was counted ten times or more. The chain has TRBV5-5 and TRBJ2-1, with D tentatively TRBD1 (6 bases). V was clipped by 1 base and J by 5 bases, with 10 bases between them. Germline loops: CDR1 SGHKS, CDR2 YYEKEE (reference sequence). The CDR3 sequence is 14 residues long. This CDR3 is CASSLRAGDNEQFF. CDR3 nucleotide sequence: TGTGCCAGCAGCTTGAGGGCAGGGGACAATGAGCAGTTCTTC.

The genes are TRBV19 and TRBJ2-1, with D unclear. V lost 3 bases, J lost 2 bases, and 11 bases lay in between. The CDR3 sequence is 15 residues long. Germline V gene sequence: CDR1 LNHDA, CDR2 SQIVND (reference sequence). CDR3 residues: CASSMSYSPYNEQFF. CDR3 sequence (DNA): TGTGCCAGTAGTATGTCGTACTCCCCCTACAATGAGCAGTTCTTC. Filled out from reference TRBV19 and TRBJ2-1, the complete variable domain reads DGGITQSPKYLFRKEGQNVTLSCEQNLNHDAMYWYRQDPGQGLRLIYYSQIVNDFQKGDIAEGYSVSREKKESFPLTVTSAQKNPTAFYLCASSMSYSPYNEQFFGPGTRLTVL.

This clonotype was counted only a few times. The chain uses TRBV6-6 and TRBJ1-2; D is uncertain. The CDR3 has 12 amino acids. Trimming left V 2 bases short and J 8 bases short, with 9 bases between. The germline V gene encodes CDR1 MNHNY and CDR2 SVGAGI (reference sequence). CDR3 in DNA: TGTGCCAGCAGTTACGAGGGCCACGGCTACACCTTC. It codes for CASSYEGHGYTF.

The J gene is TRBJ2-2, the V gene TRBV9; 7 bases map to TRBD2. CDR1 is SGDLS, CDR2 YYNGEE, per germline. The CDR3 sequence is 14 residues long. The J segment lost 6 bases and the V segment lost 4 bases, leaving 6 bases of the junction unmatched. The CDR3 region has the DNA TGTGCCAGCAGCACTTCGACTAGCCCCGGGGAGCTGTTTTTT. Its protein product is CASSTSTSPGELFF.

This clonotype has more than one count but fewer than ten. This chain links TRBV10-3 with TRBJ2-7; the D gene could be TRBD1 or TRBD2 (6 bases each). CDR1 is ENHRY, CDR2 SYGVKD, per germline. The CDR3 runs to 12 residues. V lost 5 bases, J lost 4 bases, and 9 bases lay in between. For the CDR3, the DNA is TGTGCCATCAGTATAGGGGGGTACGAGCAGTACTTC. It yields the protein CAISIGGYEQYF.

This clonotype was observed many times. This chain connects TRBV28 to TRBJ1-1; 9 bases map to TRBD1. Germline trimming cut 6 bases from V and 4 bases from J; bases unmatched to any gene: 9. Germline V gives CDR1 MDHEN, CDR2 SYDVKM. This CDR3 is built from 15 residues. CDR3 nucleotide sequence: TGTGCCAGCAGACTTACAGGGGGCGCCGGCACTGAAGCTTTCTTT. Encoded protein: CASRLTGGAGTEAFF.

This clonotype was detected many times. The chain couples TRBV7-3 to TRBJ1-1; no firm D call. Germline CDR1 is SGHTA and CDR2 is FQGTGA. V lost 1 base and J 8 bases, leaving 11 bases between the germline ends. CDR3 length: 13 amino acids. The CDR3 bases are TGTGCCAGCAGCTTAATGGCGACTGCCGAAGCTTTCTTT. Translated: CASSLMATAEAFF.

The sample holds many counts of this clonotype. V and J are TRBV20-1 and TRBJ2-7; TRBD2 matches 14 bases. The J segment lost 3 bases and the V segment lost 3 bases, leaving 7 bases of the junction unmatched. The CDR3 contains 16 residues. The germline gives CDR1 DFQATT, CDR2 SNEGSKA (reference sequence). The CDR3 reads CSARSGLAGESYEQYF. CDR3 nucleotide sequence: TGCAGTGCTAGGTCGGGACTAGCGGGAGAGAGCTACGAGCAGTACTTC.